This T cell receptor (beta chain) was identified during a study of shared clonotypes between healthy human individuals. The CDR3 totals 14 residues. From germline, CDR1 is SGHTA and CDR2 FQGTGA. V dropped 3 bases and J dropped 3 bases, with 9 bases sitting between them. CD45RO-negative, CCR7-selected cells formed the naive CD8 fraction, which excluded terminally differentiated effector memory CD45RA+ cells. HIV-negative, healthy adults without recent acute infections or vaccinations were the donors. Sorted-subset replicate PCR reactions contained roughly 200 ng DNA, corresponding to about 30,000 T cell genomes. Using immunoSEQ multiplex PCR, the repertoire was profiled, and TCRdb retains in-frame clones only, with some absent. The table records approximately 2,000,000 clones, about 93% of them present only once.

This chain uses TRBV7-3 with TRBJ1-5; D gene unclear. Sequencing was done on a sample of naive CD8+ T cells from PBMCs. The sequence was obtained from a man between 18 and 35 years old in good health. Some clones in this sample may be carry-over from other donors' samples. For the CDR3, the DNA is TGTGCCAGCAGCTTTCCCGGAATCAATCAGCCCCAGCATTTT. Its translation: CASSFPGINQPQHF.